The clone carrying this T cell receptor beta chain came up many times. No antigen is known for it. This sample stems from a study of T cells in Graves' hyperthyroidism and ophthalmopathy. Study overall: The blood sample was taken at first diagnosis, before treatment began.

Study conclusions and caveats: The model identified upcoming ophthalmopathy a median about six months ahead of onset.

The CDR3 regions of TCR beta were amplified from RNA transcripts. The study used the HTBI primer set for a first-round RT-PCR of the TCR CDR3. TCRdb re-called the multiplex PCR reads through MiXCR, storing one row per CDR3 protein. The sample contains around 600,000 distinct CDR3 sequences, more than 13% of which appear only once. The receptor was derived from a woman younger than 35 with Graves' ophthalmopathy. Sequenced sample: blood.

CDR3 protein: CASSYGSVNTEAFF. The CDR3 DNA is TGTGCCAGCAGTTACGGATCTGTGAACACTGAAGCTTTCTTT. J is TRBJ1-1 and V is TRBV6-1; D is unclear. This CDR3 is 14 amino acids long. The germline CDR1 and CDR2 sequences are MNHNS and SASEGT. Trimming removed 5 bases at V and 0 bases at J, with 10 bases between.